These T cell receptor beta chains were read from a single sample in a study of blood T cell repertoires in COVID-19. Clones were sequenced by immunoSEQ multiplex PCR, and TCRdb holds only the in-frame ones, with some missing. The table has 150,000 to 160,000 clones, nearly 80% seen once. Sequences were obtained from peripheral blood. The receptors here all came from a man at least 80 years old with acute or convalescent COVID-19. The conserved cysteine and the conserved F or W are not part of the CDR3 here.

v_call	cdr3_aa
TRBV14	ASSQGLPGELTGELF
TRBV3-1/TRBV3-2	ASSQRARADTQY
TRBV4-1	ASSQGPVGAYEQY
TRBV28	ASSFQGAKGYT
TRBV28	ASRGALAGLGTQY
TRBV6-5	ASSYSRGSAAEAF
TRBV7-6	ASSFSQDSYEQY
TRBV19	ASSVQGGRPQH
TRBV5-4	ASSSRGTSGGIRETQY
TRBV7-2	ASSLVQGGGEAF
TRBV25-1	ASSGTGIPSGANVLT
TRBV9	ASSANPASYNEQF
TRBV7-9	ASSLTTYGYT
TRBV6-5	ASSQGGQNEKLF
TRBV11-3	ASSPGTRTGELF
TRBV29-1	SGQRGAPPYNEQF
TRBV12-3/TRBV12-4	ASRRLQETQY
TRBV6-5	ASISGTGADEQF
TRBV5-8	ASSLATGPGIAPQH
TRBV10-3	AISEWDRYNSPLH
TRBV5-1	ASNLRGAGGYT
TRBV29-1	SVGSTGGYFYEQY
TRBV11-2	ASSSGQGGHEQY
TRBV7-9	ASSPGQVTEAF
TRBV7-9	ASSTGTSGGETQY
TRBV4-1	ASSQREGADTQY
TRBV19	ASSTDRTLGNTIY
TRBV6-5	ASSPRQGSSYEQY
TRBV6-1	ASSDQPAGGVNYGYT
TRBV6-5	ASSYSDGTGEKLF
TRBV7-3	ASSSQGRGTGELF
TRBV20-1	SASDLVGAGELF
TRBV19	ASSMWSSGNTIY
TRBV2	ASIQDRGGYT
TRBV18	ASSQDRLNTEAF
TRBV5-1	ASSLEGGLNTDTQY
TRBV4-1	ASSRQGGPYGYT
TRBV24-1	ATSDPGTPA
TRBV2	ASSRRGTGAQPQH
TRBV13	ASSNSLEAF
TRBV19	ASSMIATEAF
TRBV10-3	AISEDRDTEAF
TRBV7-2	ASNQDGGMNTEAF
TRBV6-2/TRBV6-3	ASSPTGQGAGNQPQH
TRBV30	AWSASAAGGVPQY
TRBV6-5	ASVSQGFGANVLT
TRBV11-3	ASSQGGLTSGIYNEQF
TRBV3-1/TRBV3-2	ASSQDRQGGGTQY
TRBV5-1	ASSLGTGLGEKLF
TRBV2	ASRADRNQPQH
TRBV7-2	ASSLGRGAYGYT
TRBV2	ASWVAGGTGELF
TRBV14	ASSQRTSGAPSLEEQF
TRBV4-2	ASSQETSGGSGDTQY
TRBV11-3	ASSLDLAASSYNSPLH